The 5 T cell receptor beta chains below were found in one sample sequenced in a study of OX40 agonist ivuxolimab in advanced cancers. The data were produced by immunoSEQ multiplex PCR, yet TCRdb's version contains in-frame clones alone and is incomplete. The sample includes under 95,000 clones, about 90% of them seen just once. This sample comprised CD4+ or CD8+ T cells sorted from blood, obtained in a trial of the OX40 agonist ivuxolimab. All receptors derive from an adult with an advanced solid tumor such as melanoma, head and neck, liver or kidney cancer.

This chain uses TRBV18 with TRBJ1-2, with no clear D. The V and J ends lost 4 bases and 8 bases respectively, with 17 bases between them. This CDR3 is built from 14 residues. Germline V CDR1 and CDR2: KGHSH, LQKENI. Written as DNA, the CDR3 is TGTGCCAGCTCACTATACCAGGAGGGATCCGGCTACACCTTC. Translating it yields CASSLYQEGSGYTF. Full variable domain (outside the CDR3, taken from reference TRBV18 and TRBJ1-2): NAGVMQNPRHLVRRRGQEARLRCSPMKGHSHVYWYRQLPEEGLKFMVYLQKENIIDESGMPKERFSAEFPKEGPSILRIQQVVRGDSAAYFCASSLYQEGSGYTFGSGTRLTVV.

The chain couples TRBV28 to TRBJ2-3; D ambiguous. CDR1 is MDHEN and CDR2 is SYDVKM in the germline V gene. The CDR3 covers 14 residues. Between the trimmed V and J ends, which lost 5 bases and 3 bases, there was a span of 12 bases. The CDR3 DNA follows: TGTGCCAGCAGTCCCCCCTGGTCTACAGATACGCAGTATTTT. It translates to CASSPPWSTDTQYF.

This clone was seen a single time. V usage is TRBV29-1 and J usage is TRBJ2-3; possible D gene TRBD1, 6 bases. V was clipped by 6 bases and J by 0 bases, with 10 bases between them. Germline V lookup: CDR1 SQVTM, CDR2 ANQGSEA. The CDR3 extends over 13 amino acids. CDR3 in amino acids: CSVRQASTDTQYF. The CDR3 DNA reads TGCAGCGTAAGACAGGCAAGCACAGATACGCAGTATTTT.

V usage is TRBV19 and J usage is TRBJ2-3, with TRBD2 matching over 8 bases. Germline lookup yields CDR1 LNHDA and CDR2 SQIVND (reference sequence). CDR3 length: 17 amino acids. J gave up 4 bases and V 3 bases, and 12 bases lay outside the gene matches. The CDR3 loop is CASSIDRPGGAADTQYF. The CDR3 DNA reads TGTGCCAGTAGTATTGACAGGCCGGGAGGGGCCGCAGATACGCAGTATTTT.

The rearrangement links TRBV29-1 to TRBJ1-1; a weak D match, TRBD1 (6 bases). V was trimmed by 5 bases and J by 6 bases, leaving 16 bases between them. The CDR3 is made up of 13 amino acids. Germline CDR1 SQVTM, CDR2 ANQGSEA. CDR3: CSVYSLGGAEAFF. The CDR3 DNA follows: TGCAGCGTTTACTCATTAGGGGGAGCTGAAGCTTTCTTT.